These T cell receptor beta chains were read from a single sample in a study of OX40 agonist ivuxolimab in advanced cancers. Repertoires were generated with immunoSEQ multiplex PCR, while TCRdb's copy carries only in-frame clones and drops some. The repertoire holds approximately 80,000 clones, with approximately 85% as singletons. The input for sequencing was CD4+ or CD8+ T cells sorted from blood, taken in a trial of the OX40 agonist ivuxolimab. These receptors were collected from an adult with an advanced solid tumor such as melanoma, head and neck, liver or kidney cancer. Each CDR3 is given with its conserved first and last residue. Each record gives: clone size, J gene, CDR3 length, D gene, V gene, CDR3 DNA, CDR3 protein. The D gene is left open where the match is weak. Clone size is stated in some rows and not others, as once, few, many or a class when expanded.

clone size: .; J gene: TRBJ1-2; CDR3 length: 14; D gene: .; V gene: TRBV19; CDR3 DNA: TGTGCCAGTAGTATCGTTACCGGATACTATGGCTACACCTTC; CDR3 protein: CASSIVTGYYGYTF
clone size: .; J gene: TRBJ1-5; CDR3 length: 11; D gene: .; V gene: TRBV6-6; CDR3 DNA: TGTGCCAGCAGGAGCAATCAGCCCCAGCATTTT; CDR3 protein: CASRSNQPQHF
clone size: .; J gene: TRBJ2-3; CDR3 length: 13; D gene: .; V gene: TRBV19; CDR3 DNA: TGTGCCAGTAGTGAACGAGGAGCAGATACGCAGTATTTT; CDR3 protein: CASSERGADTQYF
clone size: .; J gene: TRBJ2-7; CDR3 length: 12; D gene: .; V gene: TRBV5-1; CDR3 DNA: TGCGCCAGCAGCTTGAGCGGGTACGAGCAGTACTTC; CDR3 protein: CASSLSGYEQYF
clone size: .; J gene: TRBJ2-3; CDR3 length: 12; D gene: TRBD1; V gene: TRBV6-5; CDR3 DNA: TGTGCCAGCAGCAGGACAGGGGATACGCAGTATTTT; CDR3 protein: CASSRTGDTQYF
clone size: .; J gene: TRBJ2-3; CDR3 length: 18; D gene: .; V gene: TRBV7-9; CDR3 DNA: TGTGCCAGCAGGCCCCCGAGTTACACTATCACTAGCACAGATACGCAGTATTTT; CDR3 protein: CASRPPSYTITSTDTQYF
clone size: .; J gene: TRBJ1-6; CDR3 length: 13; D gene: .; V gene: TRBV27; CDR3 DNA: TGTGCCAGCAGCCTATCACAGACTTCACCCCTCCACTTT; CDR3 protein: CASSLSQTSPLHF
clone size: .; J gene: TRBJ2-7; CDR3 length: 13; D gene: .; V gene: TRBV7-9; CDR3 DNA: TGTGCCAGCACCCAGACAGGTCTCTACGAGCAGTACTTC; CDR3 protein: CASTQTGLYEQYF
clone size: .; J gene: TRBJ2-7; CDR3 length: 14; D gene: TRBD2; V gene: TRBV30; CDR3 DNA: TGTGCCTGGAGCGGGAGGGCTAGCTCCTACGAGCAGTACTTC; CDR3 protein: CAWSGRASSYEQYF
clone size: once; J gene: TRBJ2-5; CDR3 length: 14; D gene: .; V gene: TRBV19; CDR3 DNA: TGTGCCAGTACGGCCGGGACTTCCATCAAGACCCAGTACTTC; CDR3 protein: CASTAGTSIKTQYF
clone size: .; J gene: TRBJ1-5; CDR3 length: 13; D gene: .; V gene: TRBV2; CDR3 DNA: TGTGCCAGCAGGGGACTCCTAAATCAGCCCCAGCATTTT; CDR3 protein: CASRGLLNQPQHF
clone size: .; J gene: TRBJ2-1; CDR3 length: 11; D gene: .; V gene: TRBV20-1; CDR3 DNA: TGCAGTGCCAACAGGAGGACTGAGCAGTTCTTC; CDR3 protein: CSANRRTEQFF
clone size: .; J gene: TRBJ2-1; CDR3 length: 19; D gene: TRBD2; V gene: TRBV7-2; CDR3 DNA: TGTGCCAGCAGCTTTAGCTCCCCTCTGGGCGGGAGTACCTACAATGAGCAGTTCTTC; CDR3 protein: CASSFSSPLGGSTYNEQFF
clone size: .; J gene: TRBJ2-7; CDR3 length: 13; D gene: .; V gene: TRBV5-6; CDR3 DNA: TGTGCCAGCAGCACTGGGGACTTCTACGAGCAGTACTTC; CDR3 protein: CASSTGDFYEQYF
clone size: .; J gene: TRBJ1-4; CDR3 length: 17; D gene: .; V gene: TRBV21-1; CDR3 DNA: TGTGCCAGCAGCAAAGGGGGGGACAGAGCAACTAATGAAAAACTGTTTTTT; CDR3 protein: CASSKGGDRATNEKLFF
clone size: .; J gene: TRBJ2-6; CDR3 length: 17; D gene: .; V gene: TRBV30; CDR3 DNA: TGTGCCTGGAGTCAGTGGGGGGACTGGGCTGGGGCCAACGTCCTGACTTTC; CDR3 protein: CAWSQWGDWAGANVLTF
clone size: .; J gene: TRBJ2-4; CDR3 length: 17; D gene: .; V gene: TRBV28; CDR3 DNA: TGTGCCAGCAGTGACTTGGGTCGGAGGAGAGCCAAAAACATTCAGTACTTC; CDR3 protein: CASSDLGRRRAKNIQYF
clone size: .; J gene: TRBJ2-2; CDR3 length: 15; D gene: .; V gene: TRBV4-3; CDR3 DNA: TGCGCCAGCACCCCCGACAGATCCAACACCGGGGAGCTGTTTTTT; CDR3 protein: CASTPDRSNTGELFF
clone size: once; J gene: TRBJ1-5; CDR3 length: 18; D gene: .; V gene: TRBV28; CDR3 DNA: TGTGCCAGCAGCAGTTTATTGAGGGGGGGAATGTTTGGACGGCCCCAGCATTTT; CDR3 protein: CASSSLLRGGMFGRPQHF
clone size: .; J gene: TRBJ1-4; CDR3 length: 14; D gene: .; V gene: TRBV7-3; CDR3 DNA: TGTGCCAGCAGCCTAGACGGGGGCAATGAAAAACTGTTTTTT; CDR3 protein: CASSLDGGNEKLFF
clone size: .; J gene: TRBJ2-7; CDR3 length: 13; D gene: TRBD1; V gene: TRBV2; CDR3 DNA: TGTGCCAGCAGTGAGGGACAGGCCCTCAAGCAGTACTTC; CDR3 protein: CASSEGQALKQYF
clone size: .; J gene: TRBJ1-4; CDR3 length: 16; D gene: TRBD1; V gene: TRBV5-8; CDR3 DNA: TGTGCCAGCAGCCAAGCGTCCGGGACAGATGGGGAAAAACTGTTTTTT; CDR3 protein: CASSQASGTDGEKLFF